A single sample is the source of the 11 T cell receptor beta chains below, sequenced in a study of blood T cell repertoires in COVID-19. Generated by immunoSEQ multiplex PCR, the TCRdb table keeps only in-frame clones and is missing some. This table has 250,000 to 350,000 clones, about 89% appearing once. The sample comprised peripheral blood. These receptors were obtained from a woman aged 55-70 years with acute or convalescent COVID-19.

The rearrangement joins TRBV6-2 or TRBV6-3 to TRBJ1-2; 8 bases fit TRBD1. In germline, CDR1 is MNHEY, CDR2 SVGEGT. Germline trimming cut 5 bases from V and 9 bases from J; bases unmatched to any gene: 14. The CDR3 has 15 amino acids. CDR3 loop: CASSPYIRDRGRYTF. The DNA of the CDR3 is TGTGCCAGCAGTCCCTACATCCGCGACAGGGGTCGCTACACCTTC.

This clone was counted a single time. The genes are TRBV19 and TRBJ1-2, with 9 bases that match TRBD1. Germline values: CDR1 LNHDA, CDR2 SQIVND (reference sequence). J was trimmed by 8 bases and V by 6 bases; bases with no gene match: 16. CDR3 size: 16 residues. CDR3 sequence reads: CASREGPRDRAMGYTF. The CDR3 DNA is TGTGCCAGTAGAGAGGGACCCCGGGACAGGGCTATGGGCTACACCTTC.

In the case of this clone: Relative to the germline gene, one junction end is altered; a read error may explain this. The chain couples TRBV11-2 to TRBJ1-1; the D is unclear. This CDR3 contains 15 residues. Germline V gene sequence: CDR1 SGHAT, CDR2 FQNNGV. This chain's CDR3 is CASSVDGRMNTEAFF. CDR3 nucleotide sequence: TGTGCCAGCAGCGTAGACGGGAGAATGAACACTGAAGCTTTCTTT.

In DNA form, the CDR3 reads TGTGCCAGCAGCTCGGTCGGGATTAATGGAGGGCTGTTTTTT. Protein sequence: CASSSVGINGGLFF. The J gene is TRBJ2-2, the V gene TRBV7-2, with D maybe TRBD2 (5 bases). With 4 bases removed from V and 13 bases from J, the gap between germline ends came to 19 bases. The CDR3 is 14 residues long. CDR1 SGHTA and CDR2 FQGNSA come from the germline V gene.

The CDR3 loop reads CASSAVTGGSYNEQFF. CDR3 nucleotide sequence: TGTGCCAGCAGCGCTGTTACAGGGGGCTCCTACAATGAGCAGTTCTTC. The V and J genes are TRBV6-4 and TRBJ2-1, with 8 positions matching TRBD1. This CDR3 has 16 residues. Trimming took 6 bases from V and 0 from J; bases not matched to a gene: 7. CDR1 is MRHNA and CDR2 is SNTAGT in the germline V gene.

The V gene is TRBV27, the J gene TRBJ2-7; D gene uncertain. V shed 8 bases and J shed 0 bases, with 11 bases lying between them. CDR1 is MNHEY, CDR2 SMNVEV, per germline (reference sequence). The CDR3 runs 13 residues. The CDR3 is CASLSADSYEQYF. The CDR3 region has the DNA TGTGCCAGCCTTTCGGCGGACTCCTACGAGCAGTACTTC.

This chain links TRBV14 with TRBJ1-6; possibly TRBD1 for D (5 bases). The germline V gene encodes CDR1 SGHDN and CDR2 FVKESK. CDR3 length: 15 amino acids. The V and J ends lost 4 bases and 8 bases respectively, with 15 bases between them. DNA for the CDR3: TGTGCCAGCAGCCGAAGAGGGACTGTTGATTCACCCCTCCACTTT. It specifies CASSRRGTVDSPLHF. The variable domain in full, with the rest retrieved from reference TRBV14 and TRBJ1-6, is EAGVTQFPSHSVIEKGQTVTLRCDPISGHDNLYWYRRVMGKEIKFLLHFVKESKQDESGMPNNRFLAERTGGTYSTLKVQPAELEDSGVYFCASSRRGTVDSPLHFGNGTRLTVT.

The chain has TRBV7-3 and TRBJ1-5; 10 positions match TRBD1. This CDR3 spans 19 amino acids. V shed 8 bases, J shed 4 bases, and the junction held 20 bases outside the gene matches. CDR1 is SGHTA, CDR2 FQGTGA, per germline. The CDR3 is CASRPTGGVSIRNNQPQHF. CDR3 in DNA: TGTGCCAGCCGACCGACAGGGGGCGTGAGTATTAGGAATAATCAGCCCCAGCATTTT.

The chain uses TRBV5-1 and TRBJ2-1; D ambiguous. This CDR3 comprises 15 residues. Germline CDR1 is SGHRS and CDR2 is YFSETQ. Trimming stripped 0 bases from V and 3 bases from J, with 10 bases between. The chain's CDR3 is CASSLAWQNYNEQFF. The CDR3 coding sequence is TGCGCCAGCAGCTTGGCTTGGCAGAACTACAATGAGCAGTTCTTC.

As regards this clone: A junction boundary mismatches the germline segment, possibly from a read error. The V and J genes are TRBV6-5 and TRBJ2-7; 9 bases match TRBD1. CDR1 MNHEY and CDR2 SVGAGI come from the germline V gene. The CDR3 totals 13 residues. The CDR3 spells CASLGQGSSEQYF. The CDR3 nucleotides read TGTGCCAGCCTGGGACAGGGATCCTCCGAGCAGTACTTC.

The rearrangement uses TRBV6-5 and TRBJ1-2, with 7 bases identical to TRBD1. This CDR3 is 15 amino acids long. V lost 2 bases to trimming and J lost 3 bases; unmatched junction nucleotides: 6. The germline CDR1 and CDR2 sequences are MNHEY and SVGAGI. The CDR3: CASSYIGQEDYGYTF. The DNA of the CDR3 is TGTGCCAGCAGTTACATCGGACAGGAGGACTATGGCTACACCTTC.